This TCR beta chain originates from a study of T-cell memory formation after mild COVID-19. Study overall: Largely, TCR clusters stayed within a single donor.

The table lists this clonotype with a few counts. What it binds is unknown. The CDR3 sequence is 14 residues long. Trimming shortened V by 2 bases and J by 1 base, and 8 bases separated the two germline ends. 5'RACE primed from the constant segment yielded TCR alpha and TCR beta cDNA libraries bearing sample barcodes and UMIs. MiXCR was run by TCRdb on the 5' RACE reads, yielding one entry per CDR3 protein. The sample lists fewer than 350,000 distinct CDR3 sequences, over 15% occurring once. Study results and limitations: Whereas later expanders leaned CD4+, clones contracting day 15 to 85 showed a balanced CD4/CD8 makeup. SARS-CoV-2 specificity was not confirmed for second-wave clones peaking on day 37.

The source of this sequence is a man aged 18 to 35 who had mild COVID-19 (a few samples of this study predate the infection). Cell type and time point are not known. Sequenced: PBMCs or a T cell subset sorted from them (not recorded which). V is TRBV12-3 or TRBV12-4 and J is TRBJ2-5; no definite D call. The chain's CDR3 is CASSLMAFQETQYF. CDR3 nucleotides: TGTGCCAGCAGTTTAATGGCTTTCCAAGAGACCCAGTACTTC.